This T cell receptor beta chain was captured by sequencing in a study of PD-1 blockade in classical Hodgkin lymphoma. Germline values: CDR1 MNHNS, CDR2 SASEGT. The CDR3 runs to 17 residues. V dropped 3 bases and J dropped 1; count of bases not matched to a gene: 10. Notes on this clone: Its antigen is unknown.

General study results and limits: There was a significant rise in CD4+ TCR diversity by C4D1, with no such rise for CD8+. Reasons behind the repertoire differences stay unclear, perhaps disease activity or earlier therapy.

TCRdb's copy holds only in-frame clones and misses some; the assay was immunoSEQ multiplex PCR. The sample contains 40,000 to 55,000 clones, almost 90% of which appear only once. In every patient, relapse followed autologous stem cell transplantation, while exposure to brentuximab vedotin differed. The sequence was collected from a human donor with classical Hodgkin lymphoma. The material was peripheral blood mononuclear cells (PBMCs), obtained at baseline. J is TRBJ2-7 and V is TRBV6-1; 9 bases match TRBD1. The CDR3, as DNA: TGTGCCAGCAGTGAGGTCCTAGGTGGGACAGGGTCCTACGAGCAGTACTTC. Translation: CASSEVLGGTGSYEQYF.